This is a list of T cell receptor beta chains from one sample in a study of shared clonotypes between healthy human individuals. Measured with immunoSEQ multiplex PCR; TCRdb has only the in-frame clones, and not every one. The table shows about 590,000 clones, with about 95% occurring only once. Sequenced material: naive CD8+ T cells sorted from blood. Receptors originate from a woman in her twenties or thirties in good health. Both conserved end residues are part of each CDR3. The order of the fields is clone size, V gene, D gene, J gene, CDR3 DNA, CDR3 protein. The D gene is left open where the match is weak. Size values are once, few and many counts, or a class for expanded clones, and some rows have none.

.	TRBV2	.	TRBJ2-7	TGTGCCAGCAGTGATACAGGGATCTACGAGCAGTACTTC	CASSDTGIYEQYF
.	TRBV28	.	TRBJ2-7	TGTGCCAGCAGTTTCGGGGACCGGTACTACGAGCAGTACTTC	CASSFGDRYYEQYF
.	TRBV11-2	TRBD2	TRBJ2-1	TGTGCCAGCAACGAGAGGGTGGGCGGGAGCTCCTACAATGAGCAGTTCTTC	CASNERVGGSSYNEQFF
.	TRBV7-9	.	TRBJ1-2	TGTGCCAGCAGCTCCCTAGGTAATGGCTACACCTTC	CASSSLGNGYTF
.	TRBV9	TRBD2	TRBJ2-1	TGTGCCAGCAGCGTAGCTAAACTAGCGGGAGTAGATGAGCAGTTCTTC	CASSVAKLAGVDEQFF
.	TRBV28	.	TRBJ2-6	TGTGCCAGCAGTTTAACAGGGTTCTCTGGGGCCAACGTCCTGACTTTC	CASSLTGFSGANVLTF
.	TRBV29-1	TRBD1	TRBJ1-5	TGCAGCGTTTTGGGACAGGGGGCCGAACAGCCCCAGCATTTT	CSVLGQGAEQPQHF
.	TRBV14	.	TRBJ2-7	TGTGCCAGCAGCCAAGAATTCGTTTCCTACGAGCAGTACTTC	CASSQEFVSYEQYF
.	TRBV27	.	TRBJ2-1	TGTGCCAGCAGTTGGGGGTCAGATGAGCAGTTCTTC	CASSWGSDEQFF
.	TRBV28	.	TRBJ1-5	TGTGCCAGCAGTTCCGGACGGGGTTACAATCAGCCCCAGCATTTT	CASSSGRGYNQPQHF
.	TRBV5-1	TRBD1	TRBJ2-7	TGCGCCAGCAGCCCCAACCCGGGGACAGACTCCTACGAGCAGTACTTC	CASSPNPGTDSYEQYF
.	TRBV28	TRBD2	TRBJ2-1	TGTGCCAGCCTATCCGGGCGGGGGGCATCCTACAATGAGCAGTTCTTC	CASLSGRGASYNEQFF
.	TRBV6-5	TRBD2	TRBJ2-7	TGTGCCAGCAGTCACCTAGCGGAACAACCCTACGAGCAGTACTTC	CASSHLAEQPYEQYF
.	TRBV5-6	TRBD2	TRBJ2-2	TGTGCCAGCAGCCTGACTAGCGGGAGCGTCGGCGGGGAGCTGTTTTTT	CASSLTSGSVGGELFF
.	TRBV4-1	.	TRBJ1-3	TGCGCCAGCAGCCAAGATCCCGCGCCCATATATTTT	CASSQDPAPIYF
.	TRBV5-8	.	TRBJ2-7	TGTGCCAGCAGCTTGGTTCTGGGGGCCTCAAACTACGAGCAGTACTTC	CASSLVLGASNYEQYF
.	TRBV4-2	.	TRBJ2-7	TGTGCCAGCAGCAACCCCCTGGCGGCCACCTACGAGCAGTACTTC	CASSNPLAATYEQYF
.	TRBV4-1	.	TRBJ1-2	TGCGCCAGCAGCCAAGGTACGGACGTGAGCTATGGCTACACCTTC	CASSQGTDVSYGYTF
.	TRBV28	TRBD2	TRBJ2-7	TGTGCCAGCAGTTTCTACGGGACTAGCGGGAGGACAGAGCAGTACTTC	CASSFYGTSGRTEQYF
.	TRBV28	TRBD1	TRBJ1-1	TGTGCCAGCAGTTTAAGTGGACAGGGGGATGAAGCTTTCTTT	CASSLSGQGDEAFF
.	TRBV5-6	.	TRBJ1-1	TGTGCCAGCAGTTCCGCGACGGGCCAGGCGTCTGAAGCTTTCTTT	CASSSATGQASEAFF
.	TRBV5-4	TRBD1	TRBJ1-2	TGTGCCAGCAGCTTGTTTCCGGCAGGGGGTAGCTATGGCTACACCTTC	CASSLFPAGGSYGYTF
.	TRBV13	.	TRBJ2-7	TGTGCCAGCAGCTTATCGCCTAGCAGGAGCTACGAGCAGTACTTC	CASSLSPSRSYEQYF
.	TRBV28	TRBD2	TRBJ2-5	TGTGCCAGCAGCCCCGGTCGGGAGGCCGAACAAGAGACCCAGTACTTC	CASSPGREAEQETQYF
once	TRBV4-1	TRBD2	TRBJ2-7	TGCGCCAGCAGCCAAAGACTAGCGGGATCTTACGAGCAGTACTTC	CASSQRLAGSYEQYF
.	TRBV19	.	TRBJ1-3	TGTGCCAGTAGTATAACCCTGGAGAGCTCTGGAAACACCATATATTTT	CASSITLESSGNTIYF
.	TRBV7-8	TRBD1	TRBJ1-2	TGTGCCAGCAGCTTGGATCCGGGACAGGTCTATGGCTACACCTTC	CASSLDPGQVYGYTF
.	TRBV7-9	.	TRBJ1-5	TGTGCCAGCAGCTTAGCCGATCAGCCCCAGCATTTT	CASSLADQPQHF
once	TRBV11-3	TRBD2	TRBJ2-7	TGTGCCAGCAGTAGCGGGATGTTTTACGAGCAGTACTTC	CASSSGMFYEQYF
.	TRBV7-9	.	TRBJ2-7	TGTGCCAGCAGCTTAGAACTCGAGCAGTACTTC	CASSLELEQYF
.	TRBV30	.	TRBJ2-1	TGTGCCTGGAGTGAAGGTGGAAGTGAGCAGTTCTTC	CAWSEGGSEQFF
.	TRBV28	.	TRBJ1-3	TGTGCCAGCAGTTTATGGGCAGGTCTAAAGAGAGCCGGAAACACCATATATTTT	CASSLWAGLKRAGNTIYF
.	TRBV7-6	TRBD2	TRBJ2-7	TGTGCCAGCAGCCGCGGGACTAGCGGTCCCGAGTACTTC	CASSRGTSGPEYF